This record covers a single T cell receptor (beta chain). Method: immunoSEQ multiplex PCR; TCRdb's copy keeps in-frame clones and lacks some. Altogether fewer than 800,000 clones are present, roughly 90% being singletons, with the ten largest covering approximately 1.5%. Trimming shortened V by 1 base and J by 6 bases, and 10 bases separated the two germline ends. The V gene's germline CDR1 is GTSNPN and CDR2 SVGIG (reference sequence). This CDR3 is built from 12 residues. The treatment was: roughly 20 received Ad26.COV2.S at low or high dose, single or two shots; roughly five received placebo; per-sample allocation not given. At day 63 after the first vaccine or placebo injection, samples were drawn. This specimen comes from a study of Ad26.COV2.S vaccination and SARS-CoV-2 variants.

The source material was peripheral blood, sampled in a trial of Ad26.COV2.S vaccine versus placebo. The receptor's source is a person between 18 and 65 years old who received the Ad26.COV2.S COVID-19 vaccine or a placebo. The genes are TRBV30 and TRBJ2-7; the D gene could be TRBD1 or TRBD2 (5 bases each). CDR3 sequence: CAWSEGRGEQYF. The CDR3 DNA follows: TGTGCCTGGAGTGAGGGGAGAGGCGAGCAGTACTTC.